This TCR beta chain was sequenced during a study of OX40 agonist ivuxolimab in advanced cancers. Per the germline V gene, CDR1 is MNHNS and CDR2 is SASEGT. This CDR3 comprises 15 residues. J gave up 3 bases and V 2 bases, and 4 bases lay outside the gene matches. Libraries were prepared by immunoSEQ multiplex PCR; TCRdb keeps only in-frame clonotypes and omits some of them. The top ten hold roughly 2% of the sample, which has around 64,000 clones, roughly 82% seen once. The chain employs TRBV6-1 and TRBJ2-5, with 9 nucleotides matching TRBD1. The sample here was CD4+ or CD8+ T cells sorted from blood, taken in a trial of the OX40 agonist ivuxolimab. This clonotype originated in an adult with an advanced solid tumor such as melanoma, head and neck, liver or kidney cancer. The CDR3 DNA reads TGTGCCAGCAGTGAAACTTGGACAGGGGAAGAGACCCAGTACTTC. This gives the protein CASSETWTGEETQYF.